Listed below are T cell receptor beta chains from one sample, sequenced in a study of lymphopenia after photon versus proton radiotherapy. Libraries were prepared by immunoSEQ multiplex PCR; TCRdb keeps only in-frame clonotypes and omits some of them. This sample carries roughly 30,000 clones, around 85% of them seen once, and the ten largest clones take less than 35%. The material sequenced was peripheral blood, taken from a patient treated with photon-based radiotherapy. The receptors here all came from a man aged 45-65 years with gastric cancer. The CDR3 runs from the conserved cysteine through the conserved F or W. Fields, in order: D gene, J gene, clone size, V gene, CDR3 protein, CDR3 DNA. The D gene is left open where the match is weak. The size field is filled for only some rows; it gives once, few, many or a size class.

TRBD1 TRBJ1-4 once TRBV25-1 CASSENRDRGGEKLFF TGTGCCAGCAGTGAAAACCGGGACAGGGGAGGGGAAAAACTGTTTTTT
TRBD1 TRBJ1-5 once TRBV5-1 CASSPTGLSNQPQHF TGCGCCAGCTCCCCGACAGGGCTGAGCAATCAGCCCCAGCATTTT
- TRBJ1-6 - TRBV12-2 CASRRSLRSYNSPLHF TGTGCAAGTCGCCGCAGCCTGCGGTCCTATAATTCACCCCTCCACTTT
- TRBJ2-2 few TRBV29-1 CSVAVTVWTGELFF TGCAGCGTTGCGGTCACAGTGTGGACCGGGGAGCTGTTTTTT
- TRBJ1-2 - TRBV6-1 CASSESAVGGYTF TGTGCCAGCAGTGAATCGGCAGTCGGTGGCTACACCTTC
- TRBJ2-5 - TRBV10-3 CAISARDTQETQYF TGTGCCATCAGCGCTCGGGACACCCAGGAGACCCAGTACTTC
- TRBJ1-5 - TRBV4-1 CASSQENYGNQPQHF TGCGCCAGCAGCCAGGAGAATTATGGCAATCAGCCCCAGCATTTT
TRBD2 TRBJ2-3 - TRBV5-1 CASSRTSGGRTDTQYF TGCGCCAGCAGCAGGACTAGCGGGGGGAGGACAGATACGCAGTATTTT
TRBD1 TRBJ2-5 - TRBV5-1 CASSYAGGRETQYF TGCGCCAGCAGCTATGCAGGGGGTAGGGAGACCCAGTACTTC
TRBD2 TRBJ2-5 once TRBV19 CASSRARQRGGRLETQYF TGTGCCAGTAGTAGGGCCCGGCAGCGGGGGGGCCGATTAGAGACCCAGTACTTC
TRBD1 TRBJ1-1 few TRBV7-6 CASSLAVSAPGQVNTEAFF TGTGCCAGCAGCTTAGCAGTATCGGCCCCCGGACAGGTGAACACTGAAGCTTTCTTT
TRBD1 TRBJ1-3 - TRBV5-6 CASSLWTGGNTIYF TGTGCCAGCAGCTTGTGGACAGGGGGAAACACCATATATTTT
TRBD2 TRBJ2-3 - TRBV7-3 CASSSLPGLAFSDTQYF TGTGCCAGCAGCTCACTACCGGGACTAGCCTTTTCAGATACGCAGTATTTT
TRBD1 TRBJ1-1 - TRBV15 CATSSKTGYSTEAFF TGTGCCACCAGCTCCAAGACAGGGTATAGCACTGAAGCTTTCTTT
- TRBJ2-3 - TRBV7-3 CASSLIAEDTQYF TGTGCCAGCAGCTTAATCGCCGAGGATACGCAGTATTTT
- TRBJ2-3 - TRBV20-1 CSARVADTQYF TGCAGTGCTAGAGTTGCAGATACGCAGTATTTT
- TRBJ1-6 - TRBV7-9 CASSPREASPLHF TGTGCCAGCAGCCCCCGGGAGGCTTCACCCCTCCACTTT
- TRBJ1-2 once TRBV7-3 CASSQPLQGEDYGYTF TGTGCCAGCAGTCAACCCTTGCAGGGAGAGGATTATGGCTACACCTTC
- TRBJ2-1 - TRBV19 CASSITVNGEQFF TGTGCCAGTAGTATTACAGTCAACGGTGAGCAGTTCTTC
TRBD2 TRBJ2-1 - TRBV14 CASSQEVGAGGGEQFF TGTGCCAGCAGCCAAGAAGTAGGAGCGGGGGGAGGGGAGCAGTTCTTC
- TRBJ1-2 - TRBV13 CASSLGWTQNYGYTF TGTGCCAGCAGCTTAGGCTGGACACAGAACTATGGCTACACCTTC
- TRBJ1-3 once TRBV19 CASSVQGFGTIYF TGTGCCAGTAGTGTACAGGGATTCGGCACCATATATTTT
- TRBJ1-1 - TRBV10-3 CAISDFAEAFF TGTGCCATCAGTGATTTCGCTGAAGCTTTCTTT
TRBD1 TRBJ2-1 few TRBV13 CASSSGTGWVNEQFF TGTGCCAGCAGCTCCGGGACAGGGTGGGTAAATGAGCAGTTCTTC
TRBD1 TRBJ2-5 - TRBV7-6 CASSRDRVQTQYF TGTGCCAGCAGCCGGGACAGGGTACAGACCCAGTACTTC
TRBD1 TRBJ1-2 - TRBV5-1 CASSPTGGGYGYTF TGCGCCAGCAGCCCGACAGGGGGTGGCTATGGCTACACCTTC
- TRBJ2-6 - TRBV2 CASSEISGANVLTF TGTGCCAGCAGTGAAATCTCTGGGGCCAACGTCCTGACTTTC
- TRBJ2-1 - TRBV18 CASSPPGNEQFF TGTGCCAGCTCACCCCCGGGGAATGAGCAGTTCTTC
TRBD1 TRBJ1-3 - TRBV25-1 CASSGGQAISGNTIYF TGTGCCAGCAGTGGAGGACAGGCCATCTCTGGAAACACCATATATTTT
TRBD1 TRBJ1-1 - TRBV15 CATRWGTGVEAFF TGTGCCACCAGGTGGGGGACAGGGGTCGAAGCTTTCTTT
- TRBJ2-5 - TRBV7-2 CASSLGRQETQYF TGTGCCAGCAGCTTAGGCCGACAAGAGACCCAGTACTTC
- TRBJ2-4 - TRBV5-6 CASSLGVGAKNIQYF TGTGCCAGCAGCTTGGGGGTAGGGGCCAAAAACATTCAGTACTTC
- TRBJ1-5 few TRBV2 CASSEVRQPQHF TGTGCCAGCAGTGAAGTGCGCCAGCCCCAGCATTTT
TRBD1 TRBJ1-5 - TRBV7-9 CASSSGTDNQPQHF TGTGCCAGCAGCTCCGGGACAGACAATCAGCCCCAGCATTTT
- TRBJ1-2 - TRBV28 CASSLTGTLYGYTF TGTGCCAGCAGTTTAACAGGGACACTATATGGCTACACCTTC
- TRBJ2-3 - TRBV10-2 CASSEGGRGDTQYF TGCGCCAGCAGTGAGGGGGGGCGGGGAGATACGCAGTATTTT
- TRBJ1-6 few TRBV4-2 CATWGGSYNSPLHF TGTGCCACGTGGGGGGGCTCCTATAATTCACCCCTCCACTTT
TRBD2 TRBJ2-5 - TRBV7-6 CASSLGIGAGLRETQYF TGTGCCAGCAGCTTAGGAATAGGAGCGGGGCTGAGGGAGACCCAGTACTTC
- TRBJ2-6 - TRBV5-1 CASSSTPSGANVLTF TGCGCCAGCAGCTCCACGCCCTCTGGGGCCAACGTCCTGACTTTC
TRBD2 TRBJ2-1 - TRBV7-3 CASSLRLAGGQEQFF TGTGCCAGCAGCTTAAGACTAGCGGGGGGGCAGGAGCAGTTCTTC
- TRBJ1-2 - TRBV4-1 CASSQEYFSANYGYTF TGCGCCAGCAGCCAAGAGTACTTTTCTGCTAACTATGGCTACACCTTC
- TRBJ1-2 - TRBV11-3 CASSLAGQSTLNTF TGTGCCAGCAGCTTAGCGGGGCAGTCCACACTCAACACCTTC
- TRBJ2-2 - TRBV6-1 CASTLRNTGELFF TGTGCCAGCACCCTACGAAACACCGGGGAGCTGTTTTTT
TRBD2 TRBJ2-3 - TRBV9 CASSVSRGEGDTQYF TGTGCCAGCAGCGTAAGTCGAGGGGAGGGAGATACGCAGTATTTT
- TRBJ2-3 - TRBV5-1 CASSGSGATDTQYF TGCGCCAGCAGCGGCTCAGGGGCCACAGATACGCAGTATTTT
- TRBJ2-1 - TRBV11-2 CASSLPYNEQFF TGTGCCAGCAGCCTGCCCTACAATGAGCAGTTCTTC
TRBD1 TRBJ1-5 - TRBV27 CASSSNDRAYGNQPQHF TGTGCCAGCAGTTCGAATGACAGGGCTTACGGCAATCAGCCCCAGCATTTT
TRBD2 TRBJ2-7 - TRBV11-2 CASSLVILADEQYF TGTGCCAGCAGCTTAGTTATCCTAGCGGACGAGCAGTACTTC
- TRBJ1-2 - TRBV2 CASRGVRANYGYTF TGTGCCAGCAGGGGGGTCAGGGCTAACTATGGCTACACCTTC
- TRBJ2-7 - TRBV14 CASSQEGLSSYEQYF TGTGCCAGCAGCCAAGAAGGTCTGAGCTCCTACGAGCAGTACTTC
- TRBJ2-6 - TRBV5-1 CASSMDGNSGANVLTF TGCGCCAGCAGCATGGACGGAAACTCTGGGGCCAACGTCCTGACTTTC